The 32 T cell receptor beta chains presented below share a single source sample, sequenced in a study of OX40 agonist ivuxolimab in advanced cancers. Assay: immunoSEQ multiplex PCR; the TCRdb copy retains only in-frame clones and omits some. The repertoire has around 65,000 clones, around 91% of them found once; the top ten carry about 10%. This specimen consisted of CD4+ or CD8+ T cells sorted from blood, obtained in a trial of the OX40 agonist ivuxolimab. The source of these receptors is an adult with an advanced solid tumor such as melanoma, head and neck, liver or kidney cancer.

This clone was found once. The CDR3 region has the DNA TGCGCCAGCAGTGGGGGGATGGCTGGAAACACCATATATTTT. As protein: CASSGGMAGNTIYF. V gene TRBV5-1 combines with J gene TRBJ1-3, with D perhaps matching TRBD1 (5 bases). The CDR3 runs 14 residues. In germline, CDR1 is SGHRS, CDR2 YFSETQ. V lost 5 bases, J lost 2 bases, and 11 bases lay in between. Looking up the rest from reference TRBV5-1 and TRBJ1-3 gives the full variable domain: KAGVTQTPRYLIKTRGQQVTLSCSPISGHRSVSWYQQTPGQGLQFLFEYFSETQRNKGNFPGRFSGRQFSNSRSEMNVSTLELGDSALYLCASSGGMAGNTIYFGEGSWLTVV.

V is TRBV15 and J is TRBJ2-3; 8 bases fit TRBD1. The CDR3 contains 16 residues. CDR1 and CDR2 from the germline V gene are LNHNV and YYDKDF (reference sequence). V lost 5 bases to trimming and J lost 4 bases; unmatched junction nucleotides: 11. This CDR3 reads CATSGGQGILADTQYF. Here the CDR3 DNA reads TGTGCCACCAGCGGTGGACAGGGCATTCTAGCAGATACGCAGTATTTT.

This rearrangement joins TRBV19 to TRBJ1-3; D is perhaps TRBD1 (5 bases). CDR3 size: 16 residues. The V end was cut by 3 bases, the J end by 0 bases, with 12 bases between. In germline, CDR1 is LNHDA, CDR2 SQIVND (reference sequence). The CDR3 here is CASSMGVGSSGNTIYF. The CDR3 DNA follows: TGTGCCAGTAGTATGGGGGTCGGCAGCTCTGGAAACACCATATATTTT.

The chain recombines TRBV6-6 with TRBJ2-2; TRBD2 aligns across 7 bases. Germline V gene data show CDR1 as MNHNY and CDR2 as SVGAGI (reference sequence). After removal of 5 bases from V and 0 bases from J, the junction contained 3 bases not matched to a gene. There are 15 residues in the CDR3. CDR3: CASSRSGTNTGELFF. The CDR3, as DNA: TGTGCCAGCAGTCGAAGCGGGACGAACACCGGGGAGCTGTTTTTT.

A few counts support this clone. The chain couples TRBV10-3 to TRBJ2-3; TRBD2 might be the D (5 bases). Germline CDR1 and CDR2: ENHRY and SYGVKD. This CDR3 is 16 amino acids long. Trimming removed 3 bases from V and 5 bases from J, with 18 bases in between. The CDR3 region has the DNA TGTGCCATCAGTGAAATAGTGATACTAGATCGAGATACGCAGTATTTT. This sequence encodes CAISEIVILDRDTQYF.

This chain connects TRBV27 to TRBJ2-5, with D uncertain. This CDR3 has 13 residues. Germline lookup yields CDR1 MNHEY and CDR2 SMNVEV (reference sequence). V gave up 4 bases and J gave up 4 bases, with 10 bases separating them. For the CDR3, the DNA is TGTGCCAGCAGTTCTATCGTAGGAGAGACCCAGTACTTC. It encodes CASSSIVGETQYF.

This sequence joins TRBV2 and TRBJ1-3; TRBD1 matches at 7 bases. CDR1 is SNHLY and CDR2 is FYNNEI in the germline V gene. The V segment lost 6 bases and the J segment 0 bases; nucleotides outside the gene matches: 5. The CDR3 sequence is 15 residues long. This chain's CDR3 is CASRPGQSSGNTIYF. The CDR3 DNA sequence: TGTGCCAGCAGACCGGGACAGAGCTCTGGAAACACCATATATTTT.

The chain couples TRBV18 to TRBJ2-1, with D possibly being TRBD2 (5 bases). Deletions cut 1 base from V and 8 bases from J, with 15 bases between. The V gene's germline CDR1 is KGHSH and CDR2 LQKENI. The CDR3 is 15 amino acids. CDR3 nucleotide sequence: TGTGCCAGCTCACCACAGGGCGGGCTGCCTTATGAGCAGTTCTTC. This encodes CASSPQGGLPYEQFF.

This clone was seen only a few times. In DNA form, the CDR3 reads TGTGCCAGACGGACACCGAGACAAAAGAACACTGAAGCTTTCTTT. This encodes CARRTPRQKNTEAFF. The chain combines TRBV6-5 with TRBJ1-1, with TRBD1 as a possible D gene (5 bases). CDR1 and CDR2 from the germline V gene are MNHEY and SVGAGI. CDR3 length: 15 amino acids. Trimming left V 9 bases short and J 1 base short, with 18 bases between.

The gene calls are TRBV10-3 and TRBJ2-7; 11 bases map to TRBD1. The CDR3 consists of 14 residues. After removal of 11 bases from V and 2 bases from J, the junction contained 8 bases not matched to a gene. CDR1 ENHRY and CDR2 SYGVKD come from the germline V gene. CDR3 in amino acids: CAVKRGQGAYEQYF. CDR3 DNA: TGTGCCGTCAAAAGGGGACAGGGGGCCTACGAGCAGTACTTC.

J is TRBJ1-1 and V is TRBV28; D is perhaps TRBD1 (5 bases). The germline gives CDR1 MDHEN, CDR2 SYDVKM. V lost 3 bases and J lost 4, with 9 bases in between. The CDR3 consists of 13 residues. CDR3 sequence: CASSFGGGTEAFF. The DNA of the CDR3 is TGTGCCAGCAGTTTTGGGGGGGGCACTGAAGCTTTCTTT.

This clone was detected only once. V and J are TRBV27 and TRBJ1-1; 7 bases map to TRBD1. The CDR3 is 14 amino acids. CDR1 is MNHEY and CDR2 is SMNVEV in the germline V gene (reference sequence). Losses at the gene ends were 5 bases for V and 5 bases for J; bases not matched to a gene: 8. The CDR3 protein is CASSLYRGRTEAFF. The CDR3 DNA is TGTGCCAGCAGTCTCTACAGGGGAAGGACTGAAGCTTTCTTT.

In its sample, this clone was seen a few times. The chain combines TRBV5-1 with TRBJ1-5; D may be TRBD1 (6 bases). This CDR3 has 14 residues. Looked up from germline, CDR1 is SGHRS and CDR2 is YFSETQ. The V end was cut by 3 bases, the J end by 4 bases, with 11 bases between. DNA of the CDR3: TGCGCCAGCAGCTCCGGACAGCCAAATCAGCCCCAGCATTTT. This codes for CASSSGQPNQPQHF.

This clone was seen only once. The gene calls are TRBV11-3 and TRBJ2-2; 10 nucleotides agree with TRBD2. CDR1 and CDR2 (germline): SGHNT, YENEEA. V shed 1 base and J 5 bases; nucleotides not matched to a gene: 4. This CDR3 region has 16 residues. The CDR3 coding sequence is TGTGCCAGCAGCTTAGTACTAGCGGGAACAACCGGGGAGCTGTTTTTT. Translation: CASSLVLAGTTGELFF.

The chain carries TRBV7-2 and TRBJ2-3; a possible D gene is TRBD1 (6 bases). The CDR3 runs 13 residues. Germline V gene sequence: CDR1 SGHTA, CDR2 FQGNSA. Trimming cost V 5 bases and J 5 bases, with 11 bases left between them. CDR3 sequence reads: CASSPDRIDTQYF. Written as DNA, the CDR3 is TGTGCCAGCAGCCCCGACAGGATAGATACGCAGTATTTT. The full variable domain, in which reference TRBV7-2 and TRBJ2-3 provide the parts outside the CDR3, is GAGVSQSPSNKVTEKGKDVELRCDPISGHTALYWYRQSLGQGLEFLIYFQGNSAPDKSGLPSDRFSAERTGGSVSTLTIQRTQQEDSAVYLCASSPDRIDTQYFGPGTRLTVL.

CDR3 sequence (DNA): TGTGCCAGCAGTTATGGCGGGAGTGTCTACGAGCAGTACTTC. Encoded protein: CASSYGGSVYEQYF. The V gene is TRBV6-5, the J gene TRBJ2-7; the match to TRBD2 covers 7 bases. The V segment lost 3 bases and the J segment 3 bases; nucleotides outside the gene matches: 5. There are 14 residues in the CDR3. Germline lookup yields CDR1 MNHEY and CDR2 SVGAGI.

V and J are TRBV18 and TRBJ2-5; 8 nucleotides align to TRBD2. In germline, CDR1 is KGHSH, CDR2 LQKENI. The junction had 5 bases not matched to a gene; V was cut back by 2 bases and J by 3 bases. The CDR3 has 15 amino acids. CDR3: CASSPSTSGKETQYF. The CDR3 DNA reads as TGTGCCAGCTCACCATCAACTAGCGGCAAAGAGACCCAGTACTTC.

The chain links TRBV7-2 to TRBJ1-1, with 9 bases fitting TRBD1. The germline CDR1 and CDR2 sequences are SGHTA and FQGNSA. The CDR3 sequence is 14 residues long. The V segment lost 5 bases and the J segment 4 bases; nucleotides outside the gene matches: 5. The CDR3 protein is CASSTDRGPTEAFF. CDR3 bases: TGTGCCAGCAGCACGGACAGGGGACCCACTGAAGCTTTCTTT.

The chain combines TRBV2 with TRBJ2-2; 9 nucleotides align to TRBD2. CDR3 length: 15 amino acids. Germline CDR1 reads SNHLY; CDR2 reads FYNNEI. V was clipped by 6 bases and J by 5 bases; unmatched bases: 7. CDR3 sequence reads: CASRRGLAGTGELFF. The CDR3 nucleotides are TGTGCCAGCAGGAGGGGACTAGCCGGGACCGGGGAGCTGTTTTTT.

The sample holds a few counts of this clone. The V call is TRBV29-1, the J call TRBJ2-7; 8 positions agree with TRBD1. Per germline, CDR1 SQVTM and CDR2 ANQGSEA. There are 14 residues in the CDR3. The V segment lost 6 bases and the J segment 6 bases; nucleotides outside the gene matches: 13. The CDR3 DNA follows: TGCAGCGTCCCCTCGGACAGGGTGGCCGGCGAGCAGTACTTC. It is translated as CSVPSDRVAGEQYF.

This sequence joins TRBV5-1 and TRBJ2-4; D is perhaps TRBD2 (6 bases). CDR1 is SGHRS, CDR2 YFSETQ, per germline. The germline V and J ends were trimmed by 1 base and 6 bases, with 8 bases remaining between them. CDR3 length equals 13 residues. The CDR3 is CASSLRDSNIQYF. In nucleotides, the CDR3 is TGCGCCAGCAGCTTGCGGGACTCAAACATTCAGTACTTC.

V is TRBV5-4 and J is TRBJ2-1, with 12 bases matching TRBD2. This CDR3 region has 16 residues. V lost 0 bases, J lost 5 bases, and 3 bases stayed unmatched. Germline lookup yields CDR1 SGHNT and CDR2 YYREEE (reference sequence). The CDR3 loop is CASSLGGLAGNNEQFF. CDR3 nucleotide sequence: TGTGCCAGCAGCTTGGGAGGACTAGCGGGAAACAATGAGCAGTTCTTC.

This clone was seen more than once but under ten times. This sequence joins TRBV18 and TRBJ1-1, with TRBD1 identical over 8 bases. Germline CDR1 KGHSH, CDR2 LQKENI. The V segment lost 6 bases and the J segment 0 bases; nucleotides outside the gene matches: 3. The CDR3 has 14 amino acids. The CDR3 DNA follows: TGTGCCAGCTCGATGGGACAGGTGAACACTGAAGCTTTCTTT. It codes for CASSMGQVNTEAFF.

CDR3 sequence reads: CATSRVLAGGTGELFF. In DNA, the CDR3 is TGTGCCACCAGCAGAGTCCTAGCGGGAGGCACCGGGGAGCTGTTTTTT. The chain recombines TRBV15 with TRBJ2-2; 11 bases line up with TRBD2. The V segment lost 1 base and the J segment 4 bases; nucleotides outside the gene matches: 2. Germline V CDR1 and CDR2: LNHNV, YYDKDF (reference sequence). CDR3 size: 16 residues. The variable domain in full, with the rest retrieved from reference TRBV15 and TRBJ2-2, is DAMVIQNPRYQVTQFGKPVTLSCSQTLNHNVMYWYQQKSSQAPKLLFHYYDKDFNNEADTPDNFQSRRPNTSFCFLDIRSPGLGDTAMYLCATSRVLAGGTGELFFGEGSRLTVL.

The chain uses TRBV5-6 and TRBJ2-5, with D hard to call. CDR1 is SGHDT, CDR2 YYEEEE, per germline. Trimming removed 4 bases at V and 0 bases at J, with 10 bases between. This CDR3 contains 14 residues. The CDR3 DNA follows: TGTGCCAGCAGCCTACAACCGTACCAAGAGACCCAGTACTTC. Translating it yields CASSLQPYQETQYF.

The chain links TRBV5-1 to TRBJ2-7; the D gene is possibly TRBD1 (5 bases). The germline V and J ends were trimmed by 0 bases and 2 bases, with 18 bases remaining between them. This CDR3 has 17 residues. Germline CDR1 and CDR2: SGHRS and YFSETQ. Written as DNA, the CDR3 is TGCGCCAGCAGCTTGGTGGCAGGGCACCCTACAACCTACGAGCAGTACTTC. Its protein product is CASSLVAGHPTTYEQYF.

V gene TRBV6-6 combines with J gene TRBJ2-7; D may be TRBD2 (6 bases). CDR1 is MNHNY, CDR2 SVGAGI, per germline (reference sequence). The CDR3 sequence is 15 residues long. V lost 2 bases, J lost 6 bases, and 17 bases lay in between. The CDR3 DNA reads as TGTGCCAGCAGTTACACCCGAGGAGGGGTGGGCGAGCAGTACTTC. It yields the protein CASSYTRGGVGEQYF.

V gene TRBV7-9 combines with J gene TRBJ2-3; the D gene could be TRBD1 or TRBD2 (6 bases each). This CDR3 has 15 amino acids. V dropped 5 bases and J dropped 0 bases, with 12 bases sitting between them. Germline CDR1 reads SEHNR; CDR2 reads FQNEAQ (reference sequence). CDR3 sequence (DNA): TGTGCCAGCAGCCGGGGGCTCTTTAGCACAGATACGCAGTATTTT. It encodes CASSRGLFSTDTQYF.

CDR3 nucleotides: TGTGCCAGCAGCCGCGGGACTAGCGGAGTCAATGAGCAGTTCTTC. Its translation: CASSRGTSGVNEQFF. The rearrangement joins TRBV5-6 to TRBJ2-1; 11 nucleotides line up with TRBD2. Germline CDR1 is SGHDT and CDR2 is YYEEEE. CDR3 length: 15 residues. V was clipped by 4 bases and J by 6 bases; unmatched bases: 6.

This CDR3 is CASSITGDRSQPQHF. CDR3 sequence (DNA): TGTGCCAGCTCAATCACAGGGGATAGGAGTCAGCCCCAGCATTTT. The chain joins TRBV18 to TRBJ1-5, with TRBD1 matching 7 bases. This CDR3 region has 15 residues. V was pared by 5 bases and J by 6 bases, with 10 bases of the junction left unmatched. The germline V gene encodes CDR1 KGHSH and CDR2 LQKENI.

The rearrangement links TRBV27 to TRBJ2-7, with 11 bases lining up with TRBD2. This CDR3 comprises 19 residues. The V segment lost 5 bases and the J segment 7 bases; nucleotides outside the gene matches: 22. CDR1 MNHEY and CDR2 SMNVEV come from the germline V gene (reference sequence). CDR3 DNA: TGTGCCAGCAGTCCCCGAGGAAGCTTAGCGGGAGGGTACGCCAGAGAGCAGTACTTC. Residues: CASSPRGSLAGGYAREQYF.

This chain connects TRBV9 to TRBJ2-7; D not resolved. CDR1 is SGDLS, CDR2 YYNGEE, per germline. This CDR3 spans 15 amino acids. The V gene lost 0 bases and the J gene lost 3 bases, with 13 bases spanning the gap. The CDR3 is CASSVGGGIFYEQYF. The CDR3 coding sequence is TGTGCCAGCAGCGTAGGCGGTGGAATTTTCTACGAGCAGTACTTC.